A single sample gave rise to the 21 T cell receptor beta chains below, sequenced in a study of T-cell reconstitution after alpha-beta-depleted transplantation in children. Preparation of the TCRbeta library involved a method that used unique molecular identifiers. TCRdb reprocessed the PCR reads with MiXCR, giving one entry per CDR3 protein. This sample has a few hundred thousand distinct CDR3 sequences, with roughly 30% found just once. The sample was PBMCs, taken before TCRalphabeta/CD19-depleted stem cell transplant. These receptor sequences come from a boy under two years old with Wiskott-Aldrich syndrome, due to receive a stem cell transplant.

This clonotype came up a few times. The chain uses TRBV5-1 and TRBJ2-2; 11 bases line up with TRBD2. After removal of 4 bases from V and 4 bases from J, the junction contained 6 bases not matched to a gene. The CDR3 runs 16 residues. Germline V gives CDR1 SGHRS, CDR2 YFSETQ. CDR3 DNA: TGCGCCAGCAGCCAGACTAGCGGGACAGTCACCGGGGAGCTGTTTTTT. It specifies CASSQTSGTVTGELFF.

This clonotype was counted between two and nine times. The rearrangement links TRBV19 to TRBJ2-1, with TRBD2 matching 12 bases. Germline CDR1 is LNHDA and CDR2 is SQIVND (reference sequence). The CDR3 has 14 amino acids. With 6 bases clipped from V and 8 bases from J, the junction kept 5 bases outside the gene matches. CDR3 sequence reads: CASSTSGRMDEQFF. As DNA, the CDR3 is TGTGCCAGTAGCACTAGCGGGAGGATGGATGAGCAGTTCTTC.

The table lists this clonotype with a few counts. J is TRBJ2-7 and V is TRBV10-2; D is undetermined. The CDR3 sequence is 12 residues long. Germline values: CDR1 WSHSY, CDR2 SAAADI. V was shortened by 6 bases and J by 2 bases, with 8 bases between the two germline ends. CDR3 sequence: CASSQKPYEQYF. CDR3 sequence (DNA): TGCGCCAGCAGCCAGAAACCCTACGAGCAGTACTTC.

This clonotype showed up just a few times. This chain joins TRBV20-1 and TRBJ2-1; 7 bases agree with TRBD1. The trim removed 2 bases at V and 4 bases at J, leaving 8 bases unmatched. The CDR3 sequence is 15 residues long. Germline CDR1 and CDR2: DFQATT and SNEGSKA (reference sequence). The DNA of the CDR3 is TGCAGTGCTAGACGACCGGGACAGAGATACAATGAGCAGTTCTTC. It is translated as CSARRPGQRYNEQFF.

The rearrangement uses TRBV12-3 or TRBV12-4 and TRBJ2-7, with TRBD2 identical over 8 bases. Trimming at V came to 8 bases and at J to 4 bases, leaving 10 bases not matched to a gene. This CDR3 has 14 amino acids. In DNA form, the CDR3 reads TGTGCCAGCTCACCGGGGGGGACTAGTTACGAGCAGTACTTC. Translation: CASSPGGTSYEQYF.

V usage is TRBV9 and J usage is TRBJ2-3; 9 bases agree with TRBD2. Unmatched junction bases numbered 1, after V lost 2 bases and J lost 0 bases. CDR3 length: 15 residues. Germline loops: CDR1 SGDLS, CDR2 YYNGEE. The CDR3 region is CASSVAGGSTDTQYF. The CDR3 DNA reads TGTGCCAGCAGCGTTGCGGGAGGGAGCACAGATACGCAGTATTTT.

The sample holds a few counts of this clonotype. V usage is TRBV27 and J usage is TRBJ2-1; tentatively, D is TRBD1 or TRBD2 (5 bases each). CDR3 length: 17 residues. CDR1 MNHEY and CDR2 SMNVEV come from the germline V gene (reference sequence). V lost 5 bases and J 0 bases, leaving 17 bases between the germline ends. The CDR3, as DNA: TGTGCCAGCAGTCCCCGGGGCCTAACAAGCTCCTACAATGAGCAGTTCTTC. Translating gives CASSPRGLTSSYNEQFF.

This clonotype was seen more than once but under ten times. This rearrangement joins TRBV5-4 to TRBJ2-5, with D maybe TRBD1 (5 bases). Trimming took off 1 base at V and 0 bases at J, with 10 bases between the two ends. The germline V gene has CDR1 SGHNT and CDR2 YYREEE (reference sequence). This CDR3 has 15 amino acids. The CDR3 loop is CASSLSAGNQETQYF. CDR3 coding DNA: TGTGCCAGCAGCTTGTCAGCAGGGAACCAAGAGACCCAGTACTTC.

In its sample, this clonotype was seen a few times. The chain has TRBV27 and TRBJ2-7; a weak D match, TRBD2 (5 bases). The CDR3 has 11 amino acids. CDR1 is MNHEY, CDR2 SMNVEV, per germline (reference sequence). V gave up 5 bases and J gave up 7 bases, with 9 bases separating them. Written as DNA, the CDR3 is TGTGCCAGCAGTGAAGGGAGAGAGCAGTACTTC. Protein product: CASSEGREQYF.

V usage is TRBV13 and J usage is TRBJ2-1; the D is unclear. This CDR3 is 14 amino acids long. The V gene lost 1 base and the J gene lost 6 bases, with 10 bases spanning the gap. Germline CDR1 is PRHDT and CDR2 is FYEKMQ (reference sequence). CDR3 nucleotides: TGTGCCAGCAGCTTAGTTGTGGGTTCCAATGAGCAGTTCTTC. Amino acids: CASSLVVGSNEQFF.

J is TRBJ2-2 and V is TRBV5-5; 8 bases are shared with TRBD2. This CDR3 comprises 17 residues. V was clipped by 0 bases and J by 1 base; unmatched bases: 5. Per the germline V gene, CDR1 is SGHKS and CDR2 is YYEKEE (reference sequence). CDR3 in DNA: TGTGCCAGCAGCTTGGGTGGCGGGGGGCTGAACACCGGGGAGCTGTTTTTT. Translation: CASSLGGGGLNTGELFF.

This clonotype was seen more than once but under ten times. The chain uses TRBV20-1 and TRBJ2-7, with 13 bases identical to TRBD2. The germline V gene encodes CDR1 DFQATT and CDR2 SNEGSKA (reference sequence). V lost 5 bases and J lost 3; bases outside the gene matches: 1. This CDR3 comprises 13 residues. The CDR3 nucleotides are TGCAGTGCTGGGACTAGCGGGGACTACGAGCAGTACTTC. Protein product: CSAGTSGDYEQYF.

The chain carries TRBV10-3 and TRBJ2-1; 7 nucleotides line up with TRBD2. V lost 0 bases and J lost 7; bases outside the gene matches: 9. The CDR3 is made up of 16 amino acids. Per the germline V gene, CDR1 is ENHRY and CDR2 is SYGVKD. The CDR3 protein is CAISESGGSPLNEQFF. CDR3 in DNA: TGTGCCATCAGTGAGTCGGGAGGGAGTCCCCTTAATGAGCAGTTCTTC.

The sample holds a few counts of this clonotype. V usage is TRBV2 and J usage is TRBJ2-5; a weak D match, TRBD2 (6 bases). V was cut by 6 bases and J by 5 bases, with 13 bases left in between. The CDR3 contains 13 residues. Germline V gene lookup returns CDR1 SNHLY and CDR2 FYNNEI. The CDR3 DNA reads TGTGCCAGCAGCACGACTAGGTGGGAGACCCAGTACTTC. Encoded protein: CASSTTRWETQYF.

The chain joins TRBV5-1 to TRBJ2-4, with TRBD1 matching over 7 bases. The germline CDR1 and CDR2 sequences are SGHRS and YFSETQ. Trimming at V came to 4 bases and at J to 1 base, leaving 20 bases not matched to a gene. The CDR3 spans 20 residues. As DNA, the CDR3 is TGCGCCAGCAGCGACCTGACAGGGAGTCTTCTGTCCAAGGCCAAAAACATTCAGTACTTC. Translating it yields CASSDLTGSLLSKAKNIQYF.

This clonotype has a handful of counts. The CDR3 DNA is TGTGCCAGCAGCAGAACAGGGGATGCGAAGCCCCAGCATTTT. Its protein product is CASSRTGDAKPQHF. The chain carries TRBV12-3 or TRBV12-4 and TRBJ1-5; the match to TRBD1 covers 7 bases. The CDR3 length is 14 residues. V trimming: 6 bases; J trimming: 8 bases; junction bases outside the gene matches: 10.

This clonotype was detected a few times. The chain uses TRBV29-1 and TRBJ2-5; TRBD2 aligns across 7 bases. This CDR3 region has 15 residues. J lost 0 bases, V lost 4 bases, and 8 bases had no gene match. Germline lookup yields CDR1 SQVTM and CDR2 ANQGSEA. The CDR3, as DNA: TGCAGCGTTGTGGGGAGGGGAGGGTACCAAGAGACCCAGTACTTC. This codes for CSVVGRGGYQETQYF.

This clonotype occurred a few times. The rearrangement links TRBV30 to TRBJ2-3; 13 bases map to TRBD2. With V trimmed by 1 base and J by 9 bases, 10 bases remained unmatched. CDR3 length equals 16 residues. Germline CDR1 reads GTSNPN; CDR2 reads SVGIG (reference sequence). This CDR3 reads CAWSARTSGSRATQYF. The CDR3 DNA reads as TGTGCCTGGAGTGCTCGGACTAGCGGGAGCCGTGCAACGCAGTATTTT.

The rearrangement uses TRBV20-1 and TRBJ2-1, with TRBD2 matching 16 bases. V was clipped by 6 bases and J by 10 bases; unmatched bases: 12. Germline lookup yields CDR1 DFQATT and CDR2 SNEGSKA (reference sequence). CDR3 size: 16 residues. For the CDR3, the DNA is TGCAGTGCGGGAAAACCGGGACTAGCGGGAGGGGGAGAGCAGTTCTTC. Translation gives CSAGKPGLAGGGEQFF.

This sequence joins TRBV12-3 or TRBV12-4 and TRBJ2-7, with D maybe TRBD2 (6 bases). CDR3 size: 16 residues. The V end lost 5 bases, the J end lost 2 bases, and 19 bases lay between the germline ends. The CDR3 nucleotides are TGTGCCAGCAGTCCCTCAGGGAAGCGGGCCGCCTACGAGCAGTACTTC. It codes for CASSPSGKRAAYEQYF.

This clonotype came up many times. The chain uses TRBV15 and TRBJ2-5, with D perhaps matching TRBD1 (6 bases). The V gene's germline CDR1 is LNHNV and CDR2 YYDKDF (reference sequence). The CDR3 extends over 15 amino acids. The V end lost 0 bases, the J end lost 4 bases, and 12 bases lay between the germline ends. CDR3 nucleotides: TGTGCCACCAGCAGAGATCCCCAGGGGATAGAGACCCAGTACTTC. This codes for CATSRDPQGIETQYF.